This paragraph covers one T cell receptor beta chain sequence. Germline V CDR1 and CDR2: MGHRA, YSYEKL. This CDR3 spans 17 amino acids. The junction had 14 bases not matched to a gene; V was cut back by 1 base and J by 8 bases. This sample was included in a study of blood T cell repertoires in COVID-19. Study in general: COVID-19 samples collected from the United States, Italy and Spain covered acute and convalescent phases. Nucleic acid was either cDNA or gDNA, and it came from T cells, B-cell-depleted T cells, or PBMCs.

Authors' processing steps: Amplifying reference gene primers gave estimates of nucleated cell counts. TCRdb keeps only in-frame clones here, not all; method: immunoSEQ multiplex PCR. That table is the source of V, J and clone size, and D and trimming were worked out from the DNA. The sample holds 250,000 to 350,000 clones, roughly 90% seen once. This sequence originates from a man under 40 with acute or convalescent COVID-19. The sequencing input was peripheral blood. The V gene is TRBV4-1, the J gene TRBJ2-1; 7 bases agree with TRBD1. The CDR3 protein is CASSQGSGQPRFDEQFF. CDR3 nucleotide sequence: TGCGCCAGCAGCCAAGGGTCGGGACAGCCGCGATTCGATGAGCAGTTCTTC.